One TCR beta chain is described in this entry. This sample was taken from a study of CD8 T cells in Susac syndrome. Overall study: Sequenced Susac syndrome patients included over five with active disease and 8 or 9 who were in remission.

cDNA came from about 0.5 to 1 ug RNA primed by random hexamers. Amplification of the TCR beta CDR3 was carried out by immunoSEQ multiplex PCR, which spanned a total of 54 Vbeta and 13 Jbeta segments. TCRdb reanalysed the immunoSEQ multiplex PCR reads using MiXCR and keeps one entry per CDR3 protein. This sample carries under 90,000 distinct CDR3 sequences, around 93% of them seen once, and the ten largest clones take approximately 0.52%. Bulk CD8+ and CD4+ cells came from magnetic negative isolation; CD8+ TEMRA by FACS. Germline lookup yields CDR1 DFQATT and CDR2 SNEGSKA (reference sequence). Trimming removed 2 bases from V and 7 bases from J, with 15 bases in between. The CDR3 runs to 14 residues.

The clonotype was recovered from a human donor with Susac syndrome. Sequencing input: CD4+ T cells from PBMCs. The chain is built from TRBV20-1 and TRBJ2-1; no firm D call. DNA for the CDR3: TGCAGTGCTAGACCCTCGTTTCAGGTTAATGAGCAGTTCTTC. Its protein product is CSARPSFQVNEQFF.